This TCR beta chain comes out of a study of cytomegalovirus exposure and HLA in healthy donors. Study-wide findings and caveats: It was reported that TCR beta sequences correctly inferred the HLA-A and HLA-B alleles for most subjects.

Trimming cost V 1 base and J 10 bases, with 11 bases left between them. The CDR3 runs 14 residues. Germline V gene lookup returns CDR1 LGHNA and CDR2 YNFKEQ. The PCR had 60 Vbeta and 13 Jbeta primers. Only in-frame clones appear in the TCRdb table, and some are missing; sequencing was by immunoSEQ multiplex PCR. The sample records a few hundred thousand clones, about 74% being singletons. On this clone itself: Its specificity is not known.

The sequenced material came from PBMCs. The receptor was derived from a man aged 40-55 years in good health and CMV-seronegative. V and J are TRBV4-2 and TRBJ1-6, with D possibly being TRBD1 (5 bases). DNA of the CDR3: TGTGCCAGCAGCCAAGCGAGGGGAGGCTCACCCCTCCACTTT. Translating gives CASSQARGGSPLHF.